This T cell receptor beta chain was identified during a study of T cell responses to AZD1222 COVID-19 vaccine (TCRdb year 2021). With respect to the entire study: A total of 240 or so trial participants underwent TCR sequencing, of whom about 200 had received two doses of AZD1222 and some 26 had received two doses of the MenACWY control vaccine. Trial participants were enrolled into age subgroups of 18-55, 56-69 and 70-plus years, which contained about 160, 30 and 59 TCR-sequenced participants, respectively.

From cysteine to phenylalanine, the CDR3 is 16 amino acids long. The CDR3 DNA has 48 bases and is translated from base 1. V is pruned by 4 bases and J by 4 bases, leaving 4 bases of the junction without a gene match. Per the germline V gene, SGHDT is the CDR1 and YYEEEE is the CDR2. The CDR3 regions of human TCRbeta chains were subjected to immunosequencing. The authors' analysis ran thus. Repertoire TCRs were checked for matches against a reference library of SARS-CoV-2-specific TCRs that had been generated using the MIRA antigen-specificity platform. Breadth was defined as the fraction of unique TCRs that were SARS-CoV-2-associated, and depth was defined as the fraction of total T cells that were SARS-CoV-2-associated. Using the MIRA data, each spike-specific TCR was mapped to the spike region that the TCR reacts to and placed in a CD4 or CD8 class. Log10-transformed breadth and depth values were compared by one-way ANOVA with Sidak's multiple comparisons tests. This immuneACCESS table, as held by TCRdb, lists in-frame sequences with V and J called but not all clones. Of the missing ones, under half trace to an unresolved V gene in checked studies; the others have no known cause. V and J calls and clone size are those listed in that table; D and trimming were worked out from the DNA. The table for this sample lists around 120,000 clones; just over 90% of them were counted only once. Around 5% of the sample is in the top ten clones.

On this clone: Its antigen remains undetermined. One base away there is no much larger clone; base qualities are not given.

Overall study outcomes, separate from this receptor: In the small 56-69-year group, the increase in depth fell short of significance, most likely because of low power. After two AZD1222 doses, spike-specific TCR breadth and depth were significantly higher than at day 0 and than in MenACWY recipients. Because no samples from the day 14 peak response were available, repertoires could be characterized only after the peak T cell response. Vaccine-associated CD4 TCRs spanned the whole spike protein, with dominant responses in regions 160-218 and 743-854. Participants were mostly white British, with more females than males. The authors suggested clonal diversity may have been underestimated. Reportedly, close to half of the unique spike-specific TCRs recognized epitopes lying outside the regions that are mutated in the B.1.351 and B.1.1.7 variants. Conclusions about previously exposed vaccinees were limited because only 6 or 7 AZD1222 recipients were SARS-CoV-2 seropositive at baseline.

The intended sense of this specimen's time point label: about 28 days (+/-7) after the second vaccine dose. AZD1222 recipients given second doses at about 4 weeks or at about 12 weeks were pooled, since spike-specific TCR depth and breadth were not found to differ between the two schedules. Vaccinee samples came from UK trials COV001 and COV002, including a single-blind randomized controlled phase 2/3 trial of AZD1222 (ChAdOx1 nCoV-19) in healthy adults. For TCRbeta chain sequencing, PBMC samples from trial participants were taken at day 0 and at day 28 after the second dose. This chain joins TRBV5-6 to TRBJ2-3, with 15 bases in between that match TRBD2. The sample here was peripheral blood, taken 28 days after the second AZD1222 dose. This receptor was identified in an adult who received the AZD1222 COVID-19 vaccine. The DNA sequence is given as TGTGCCAGCAGCCTGGGACTAGCGGGGGGCGCAGATACGCAGTATTTT. Translation gives CASSLGLAGGADTQYF.